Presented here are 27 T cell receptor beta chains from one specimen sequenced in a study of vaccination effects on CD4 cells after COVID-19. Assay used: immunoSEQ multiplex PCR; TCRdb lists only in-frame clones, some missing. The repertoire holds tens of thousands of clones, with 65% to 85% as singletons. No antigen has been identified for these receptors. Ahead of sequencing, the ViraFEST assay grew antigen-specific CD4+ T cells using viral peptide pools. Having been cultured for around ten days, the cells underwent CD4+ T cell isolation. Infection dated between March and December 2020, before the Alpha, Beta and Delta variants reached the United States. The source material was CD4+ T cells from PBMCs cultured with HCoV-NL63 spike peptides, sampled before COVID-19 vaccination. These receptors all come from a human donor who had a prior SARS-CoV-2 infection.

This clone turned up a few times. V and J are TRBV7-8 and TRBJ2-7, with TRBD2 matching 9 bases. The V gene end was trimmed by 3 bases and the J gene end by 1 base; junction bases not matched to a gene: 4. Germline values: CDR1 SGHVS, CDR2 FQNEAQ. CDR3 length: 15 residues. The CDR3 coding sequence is TGTGCCAGCAGCTTTAGCGGGGGCTCATCCTACGAGCAGTACTTC. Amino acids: CASSFSGGSSYEQYF.

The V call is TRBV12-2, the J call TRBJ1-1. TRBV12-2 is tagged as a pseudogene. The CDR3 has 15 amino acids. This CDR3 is CASRLGWTEGFEAFF. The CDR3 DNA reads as TGTGCAAGTCGCTTAGGGTGGACGGAAGGATTTGAAGCTTTCTTT.

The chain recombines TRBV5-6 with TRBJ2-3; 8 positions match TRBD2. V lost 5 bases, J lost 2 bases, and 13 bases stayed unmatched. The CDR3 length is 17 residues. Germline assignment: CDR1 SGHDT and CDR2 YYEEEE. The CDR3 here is CASSFFLAGGPTDTQYF. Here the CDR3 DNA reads TGTGCCAGCAGTTTCTTTCTAGCGGGTGGCCCCACAGATACGCAGTATTTT.

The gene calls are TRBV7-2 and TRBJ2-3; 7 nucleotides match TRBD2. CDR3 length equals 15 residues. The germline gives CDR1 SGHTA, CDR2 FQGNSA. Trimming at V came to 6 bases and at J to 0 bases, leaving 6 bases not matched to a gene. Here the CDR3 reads CASRQLAYSTDTQYF. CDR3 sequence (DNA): TGTGCCAGCAGGCAACTAGCGTACAGCACAGATACGCAGTATTTT.

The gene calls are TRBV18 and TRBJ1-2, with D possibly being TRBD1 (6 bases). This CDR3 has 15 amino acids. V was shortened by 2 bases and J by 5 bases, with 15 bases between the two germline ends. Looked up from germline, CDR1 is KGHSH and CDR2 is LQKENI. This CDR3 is CASSPTGDTAYGYTF. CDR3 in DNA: TGTGCCAGCTCACCAACTGGGGACACCGCGTATGGCTACACCTTC.

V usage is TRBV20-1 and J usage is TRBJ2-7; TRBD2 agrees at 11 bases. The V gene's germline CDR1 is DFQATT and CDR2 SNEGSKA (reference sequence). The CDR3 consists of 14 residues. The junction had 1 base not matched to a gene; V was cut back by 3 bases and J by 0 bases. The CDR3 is CSASSGRASYEQYF. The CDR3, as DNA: TGCAGTGCTAGTAGCGGGAGGGCCTCCTACGAGCAGTACTTC.

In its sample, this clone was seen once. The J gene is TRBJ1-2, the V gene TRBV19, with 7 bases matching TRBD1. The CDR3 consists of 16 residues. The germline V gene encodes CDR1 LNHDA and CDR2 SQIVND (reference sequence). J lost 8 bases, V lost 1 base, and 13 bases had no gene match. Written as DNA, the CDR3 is TGTGCCAGTAGTATAGTATACCCTCTTACAGGGGCCGGCTACACCTTC. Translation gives CASSIVYPLTGAGYTF.

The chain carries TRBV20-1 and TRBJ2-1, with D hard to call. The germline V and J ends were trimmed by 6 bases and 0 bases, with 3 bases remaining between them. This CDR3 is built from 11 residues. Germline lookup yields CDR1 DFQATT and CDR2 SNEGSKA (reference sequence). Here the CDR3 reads CSAGSYNEQFF. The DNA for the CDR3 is TGCAGTGCAGGCTCCTACAATGAGCAGTTCTTC.

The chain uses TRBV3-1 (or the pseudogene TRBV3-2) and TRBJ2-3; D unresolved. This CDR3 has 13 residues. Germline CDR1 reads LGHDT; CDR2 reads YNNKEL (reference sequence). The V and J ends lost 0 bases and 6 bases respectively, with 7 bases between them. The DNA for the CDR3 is TGTGCCAGCAGCCAAGATCGGCGGGATACGCAGTATTTT. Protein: CASSQDRRDTQYF.

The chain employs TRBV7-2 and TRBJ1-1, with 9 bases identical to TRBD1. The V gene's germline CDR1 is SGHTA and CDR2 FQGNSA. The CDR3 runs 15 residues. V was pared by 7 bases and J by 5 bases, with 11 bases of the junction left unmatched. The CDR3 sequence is CASTLTGGAGTEAFF. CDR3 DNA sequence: TGTGCCAGCACCCTAACAGGGGGCGCGGGTACTGAAGCTTTCTTT.

The chain's CDR3 is CASSVRGGALEKLFF. The CDR3 nucleotides read TGTGCCAGCAGCGTCAGGGGAGGGGCGCTCGAAAAACTGTTTTTT. The rearrangement uses TRBV9 and TRBJ1-4; maybe TRBD1 (6 bases). Germline V CDR1 and CDR2: SGDLS, YYNGEE. Trimming pared 2 bases from V and 8 bases from J, leaving 16 bases between. The CDR3 extends over 15 amino acids.

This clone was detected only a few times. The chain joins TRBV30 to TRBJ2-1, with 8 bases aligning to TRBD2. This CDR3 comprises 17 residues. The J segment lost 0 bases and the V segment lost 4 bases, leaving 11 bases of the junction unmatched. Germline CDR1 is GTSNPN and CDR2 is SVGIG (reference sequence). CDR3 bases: TGTGCCTGGACCCCGTTGACTAGCGCCCCCTCCTACAATGAGCAGTTCTTC. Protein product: CAWTPLTSAPSYNEQFF.

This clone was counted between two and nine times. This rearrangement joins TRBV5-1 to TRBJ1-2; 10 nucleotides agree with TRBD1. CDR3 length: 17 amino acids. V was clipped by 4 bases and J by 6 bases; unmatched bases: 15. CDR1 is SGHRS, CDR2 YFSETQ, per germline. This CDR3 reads CASSLGGVWDRGDGYTF. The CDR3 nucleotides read TGCGCCAGCAGCCTTGGGGGGGTGTGGGACAGGGGTGATGGCTACACCTTC.

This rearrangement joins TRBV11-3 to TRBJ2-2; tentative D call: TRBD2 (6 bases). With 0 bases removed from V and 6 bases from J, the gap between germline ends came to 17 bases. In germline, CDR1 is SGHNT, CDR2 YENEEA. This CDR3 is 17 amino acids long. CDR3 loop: CASSLDEAGGLAGELFF. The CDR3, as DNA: TGTGCCAGCAGCTTAGATGAGGCAGGAGGGCTCGCCGGGGAGCTGTTTTTT.

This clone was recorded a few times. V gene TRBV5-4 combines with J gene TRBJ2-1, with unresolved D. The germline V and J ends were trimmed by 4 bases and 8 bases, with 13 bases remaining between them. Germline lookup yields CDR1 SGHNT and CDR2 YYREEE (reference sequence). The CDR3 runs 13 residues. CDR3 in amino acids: CASSPGPYYEQFF. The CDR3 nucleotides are TGTGCCAGCAGCCCTGGACCCTATTATGAGCAGTTCTTC.

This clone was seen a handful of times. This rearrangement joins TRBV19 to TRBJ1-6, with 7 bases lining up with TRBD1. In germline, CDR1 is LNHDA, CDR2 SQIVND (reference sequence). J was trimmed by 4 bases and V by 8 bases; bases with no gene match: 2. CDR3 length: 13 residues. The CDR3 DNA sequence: TGTGCCAGTGGGGGACAGTATAATTCACCCCTCCACTTT. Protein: CASGGQYNSPLHF.

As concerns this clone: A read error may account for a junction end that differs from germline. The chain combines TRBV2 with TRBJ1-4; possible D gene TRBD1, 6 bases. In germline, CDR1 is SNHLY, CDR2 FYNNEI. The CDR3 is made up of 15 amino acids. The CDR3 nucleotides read TGTGCCAGCAGCGAAGGGAGGGGGATCTACGAAAAACTGTTTTTT. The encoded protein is CASSEGRGIYEKLFF. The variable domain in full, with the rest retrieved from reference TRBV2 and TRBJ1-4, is EPEVTQTPSHQVTQMGQEVILRCVPISNHLYFYWYRQILGQKVEFLVSFYNNEISEKSEIFDDQFSVERPDGSNFTLKIRSTKLEDSAMYFCASSEGRGIYEKLFFGSGTQLSVL.

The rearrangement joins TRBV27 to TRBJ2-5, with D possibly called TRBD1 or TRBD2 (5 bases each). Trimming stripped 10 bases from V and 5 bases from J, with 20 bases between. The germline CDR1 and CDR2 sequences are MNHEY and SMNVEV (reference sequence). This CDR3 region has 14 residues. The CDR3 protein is CATKERGSGETQYF. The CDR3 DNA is TGTGCCACCAAAGAGAGGGGCTCCGGGGAGACCCAGTACTTC.

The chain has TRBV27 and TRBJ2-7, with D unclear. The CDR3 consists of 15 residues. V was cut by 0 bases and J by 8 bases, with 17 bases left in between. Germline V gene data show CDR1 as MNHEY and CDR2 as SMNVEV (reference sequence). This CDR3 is CASSLSPFLEYQQYF. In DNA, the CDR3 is TGTGCCAGCAGTTTATCCCCGTTTCTAGAGTACCAGCAGTACTTC.

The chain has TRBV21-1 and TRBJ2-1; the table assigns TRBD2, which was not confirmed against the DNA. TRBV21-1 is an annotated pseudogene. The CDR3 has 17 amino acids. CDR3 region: CASRTSPGLAGCNEQFF. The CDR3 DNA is TGTGCCAGCAGAACTTCCCCGGGACTAGCGGGATGCAATGAGCAGTTCTTC.

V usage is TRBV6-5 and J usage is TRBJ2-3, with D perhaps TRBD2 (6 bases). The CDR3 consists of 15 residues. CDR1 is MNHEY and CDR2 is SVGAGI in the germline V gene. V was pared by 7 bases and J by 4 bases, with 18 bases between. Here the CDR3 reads CASTPPGDRPDTQYF. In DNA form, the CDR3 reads TGTGCCAGCACCCCCCCGGGAGACCGGCCAGATACGCAGTATTTT.

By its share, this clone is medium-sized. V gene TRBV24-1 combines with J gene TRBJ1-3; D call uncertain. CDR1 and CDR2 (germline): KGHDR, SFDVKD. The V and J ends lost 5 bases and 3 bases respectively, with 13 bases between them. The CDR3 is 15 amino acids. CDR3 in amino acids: CATSAPEDGGNTIYF. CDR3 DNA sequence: TGTGCCACCAGTGCTCCCGAGGATGGTGGAAACACCATATATTTT.

For the CDR3, the DNA is TGTGCTAGTGGCCCGGAATACTTACAGGACACTGAAGCTTTCTTT. Protein: CASGPEYLQDTEAFF. The chain recombines TRBV12-5 with TRBJ1-1; TRBD1 might be the D (5 bases). Trimming cost V 6 bases and J 3 bases, with 17 bases left between them. The CDR3 extends over 15 amino acids. Germline V CDR1 and CDR2: LGHNT, FRNRAP.

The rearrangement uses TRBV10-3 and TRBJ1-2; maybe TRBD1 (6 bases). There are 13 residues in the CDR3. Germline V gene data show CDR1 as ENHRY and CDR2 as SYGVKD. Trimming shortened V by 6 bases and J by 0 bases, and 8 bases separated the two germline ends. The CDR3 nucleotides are TGTGCCATCAGGGAGGGGGCTAACTATGGCTACACCTTC. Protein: CAIREGANYGYTF.

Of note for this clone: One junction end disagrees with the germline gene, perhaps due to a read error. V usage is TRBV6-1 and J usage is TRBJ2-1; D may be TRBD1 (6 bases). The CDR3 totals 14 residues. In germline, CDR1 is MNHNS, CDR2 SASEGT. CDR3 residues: CASSEGQSYNEQFF. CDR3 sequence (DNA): TGTGCCAGCAGCGAAGGACAGTCCTACAATGAGCAGTTCTTC.

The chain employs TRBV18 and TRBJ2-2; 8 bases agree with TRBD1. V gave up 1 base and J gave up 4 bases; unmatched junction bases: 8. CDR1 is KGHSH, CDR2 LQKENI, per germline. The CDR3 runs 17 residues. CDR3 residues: CASSPRFRGQATGELFF. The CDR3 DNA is TGTGCCAGCTCACCACGGTTCAGGGGGCAAGCCACCGGGGAGCTGTTTTTT.

The CDR3 region is CASSKWVRGGRSGELFF. The CDR3, as DNA: TGTGCCAGCAGCAAATGGGTGCGGGGGGGACGTTCCGGGGAGCTGTTTTTT. This chain links TRBV21-1 with TRBJ2-2; the listed D gene, TRBD2, was not tested against the DNA. TRBV21-1 is flagged as a pseudogene. The CDR3 has 17 residues.